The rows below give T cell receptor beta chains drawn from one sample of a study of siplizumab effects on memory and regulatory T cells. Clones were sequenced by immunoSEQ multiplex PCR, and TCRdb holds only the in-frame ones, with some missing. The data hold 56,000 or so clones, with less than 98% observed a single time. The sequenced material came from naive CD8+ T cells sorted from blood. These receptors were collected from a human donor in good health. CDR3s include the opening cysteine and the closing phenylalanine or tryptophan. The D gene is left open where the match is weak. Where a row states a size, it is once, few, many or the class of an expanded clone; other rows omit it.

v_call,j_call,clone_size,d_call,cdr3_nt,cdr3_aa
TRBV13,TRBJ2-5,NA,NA,TGTGCCAGCAGCTTGGGCAGGCCTCGGGGGGAGACCCAGTACTTC,CASSLGRPRGETQYF
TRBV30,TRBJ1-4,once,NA,TGTGCCTGGAAGCCCCCGTTTGCACAGGGTCTAAATGAAAAACTGTTTTTT,CAWKPPFAQGLNEKLFF
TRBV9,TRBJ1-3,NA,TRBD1,TGTGCCAGCAGCGCGACAGGGTCTGGAAACACCATATATTTT,CASSATGSGNTIYF
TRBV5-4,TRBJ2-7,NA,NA,TGTGCCAGCAGCTTGGGGATAAATCCCTACGAGCAGTACTTC,CASSLGINPYEQYF
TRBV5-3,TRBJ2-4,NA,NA,TGTGCCAGAAGCTCCCAGGGGACGGAAGCCAAAAACATTCAGTACTTC,CARSSQGTEAKNIQYF
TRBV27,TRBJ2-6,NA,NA,TGTGCCAGCAGTTTATCGGGAGGACGGTTCTCTGGGGCCAACGTCCTGACTTTC,CASSLSGGRFSGANVLTF
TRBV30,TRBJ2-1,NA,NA,TGTGCCTCTACCCCACGGGGTGGCTCCTACAATGAGCAGTTCTTC,CASTPRGGSYNEQFF
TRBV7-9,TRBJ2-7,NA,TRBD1,TGTGCCAGCACAGGGGGAAACTCCTACGAGCAGTACTTC,CASTGGNSYEQYF
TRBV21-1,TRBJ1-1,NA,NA,TGTGCCAGCAGCTCTCCTTACAGGGACACTGAAGCTTTCTTT,CASSSPYRDTEAFF
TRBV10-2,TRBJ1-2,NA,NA,TGCGCCAGCAGTGACGGGAGCGGCTACACCTTC,CASSDGSGYTF
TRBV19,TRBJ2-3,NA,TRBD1,TGTGCCAGTAGTATATCCCGTCGGACAGGCGGAGATACGCAGTATTTT,CASSISRRTGGDTQYF
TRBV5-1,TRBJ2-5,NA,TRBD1,TGCGCCAGCAGTAGGGACAGTCCCCACCTTGAGTCCCAGTACTTC,CASSRDSPHLESQYF
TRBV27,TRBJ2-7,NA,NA,TGTGCCAGCAGTTTAGGAAGGGCCTACGAGCAGTACTTC,CASSLGRAYEQYF
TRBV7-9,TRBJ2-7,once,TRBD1,TGTGCCAGCAGCTTAGGGACAGGGAGGAACGAGCAGTACTTC,CASSLGTGRNEQYF
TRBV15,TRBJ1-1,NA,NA,TGTGCCACCAGCACCCAGTTAGCCCTCGAAGCTTTCTTT,CATSTQLALEAFF
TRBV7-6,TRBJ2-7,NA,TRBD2,TGTGCCAGCAGCTCGGGACTAGCGGGAGCCCTTCATTTCTACGAGCAGTACTTC,CASSSGLAGALHFYEQYF
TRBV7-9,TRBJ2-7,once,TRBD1,TGTGCCAGCAGCTTAGGGCCGACAGGGACCTACGAGCAGTACTTC,CASSLGPTGTYEQYF
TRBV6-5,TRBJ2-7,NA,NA,TGTGCCAGCAGCTTTGGCTACGGGGGCTCCTACGAGCAGTACTTC,CASSFGYGGSYEQYF
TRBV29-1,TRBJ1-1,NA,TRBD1,TGCAGCGGTTTCGGACAGGGGGCAACTGAAGCTTTCTTT,CSGFGQGATEAFF
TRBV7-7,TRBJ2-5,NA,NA,TGTGCTAGCAGCTTAGGGGGACCTCATGAGACCCAGTACTTC,CASSLGGPHETQYF
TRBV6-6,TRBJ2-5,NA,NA,TGTGCCAGCAGTAAACACCGGACGGTCCAAGAGACCCAGTACTTC,CASSKHRTVQETQYF
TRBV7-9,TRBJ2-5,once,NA,TGTGCCAGCAGCTTAAGGCCCCAAGAGACCCAGTACTTC,CASSLRPQETQYF
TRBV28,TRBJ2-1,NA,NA,TGTGCCAGCAGAAAATCGCAGGGCTGGGAGGATGAGCAGTTCTTC,CASRKSQGWEDEQFF
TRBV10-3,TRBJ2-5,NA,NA,TGTGCCATCAGTGACAGGGGTGTGGAGACCCAGTACTTC,CAISDRGVETQYF
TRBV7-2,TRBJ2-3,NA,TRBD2,TGTGCCAGCAGCCAGACTAGCGGGAGCACAGATACGCAGTATTTT,CASSQTSGSTDTQYF
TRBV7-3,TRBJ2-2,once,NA,TGTGCCAGCAGCTCGGATTTCACGACTAGTGGCACCGGGGAGCTGTTTTTT,CASSSDFTTSGTGELFF
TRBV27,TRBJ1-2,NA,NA,TGTGCCAGCGGATCTGACAGAGCTAACTATGGCTACACCTTC,CASGSDRANYGYTF
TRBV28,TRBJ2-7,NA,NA,TGTGCCACCCAGGGGTTCCAGAAGCAGTACTTC,CATQGFQKQYF
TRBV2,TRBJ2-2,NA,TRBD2,TGTGCCAGACGAGCAACCGGGACTAGTCTATCCGGGGAGCTGTTTTTT,CARRATGTSLSGELFF
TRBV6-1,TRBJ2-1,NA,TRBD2,TGTGCCAGCAGTGAGAGCGGGAGGGGGAATGAGCAGTTCTTC,CASSESGRGNEQFF
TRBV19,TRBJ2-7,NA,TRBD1,TGTGCCAGTAGTCCCGGGACAGCCTACGAGCAGTACTTC,CASSPGTAYEQYF
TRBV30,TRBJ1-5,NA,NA,TGTGCCTGGAGTGTTGGGCAGGGCAATAGCAATCAGCCCCAGCATTTT,CAWSVGQGNSNQPQHF
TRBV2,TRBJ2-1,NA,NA,TGTGCCAGCAGTGGGCTAGACTCCGTGAATGAGCAGTTCTTC,CASSGLDSVNEQFF
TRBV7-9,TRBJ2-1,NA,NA,TGTGCCAGCAGCTTAGGTTCGGCAGAGCAGTTCTTC,CASSLGSAEQFF
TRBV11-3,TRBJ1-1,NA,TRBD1,TGTGCCAGCAGCTTTCTTCAGGGGGCGGACACTGAAGCTTTCTTT,CASSFLQGADTEAFF
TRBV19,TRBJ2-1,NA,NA,TGTGCCAGTAGCCCCGGTATCGACCGATCCTACAATGAGCAGTTCTTC,CASSPGIDRSYNEQFF
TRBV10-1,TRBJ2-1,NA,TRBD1,TGCGCCAGCAGTGCGGATACGGCAGGGGGCAATGAGCAGTTCTTC,CASSADTAGGNEQFF
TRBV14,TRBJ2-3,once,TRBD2,TGTGCCAGCAGCTCGATAGCGGGGGCTAGCACAGATACGCAGTATTTT,CASSSIAGASTDTQYF
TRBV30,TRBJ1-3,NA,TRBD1,TGTGCCTGGGGTCCAGGGGGCTTTGGAAACACCATATATTTT,CAWGPGGFGNTIYF
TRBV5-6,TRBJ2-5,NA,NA,TGTGCCAGCAGCCCCCCGATTGACCAAGAGACCCAGTACTTC,CASSPPIDQETQYF
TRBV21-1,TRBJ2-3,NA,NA,TGTGCCAGCCGGGGGGAGCCAGATACGCAGTATTTT,CASRGEPDTQYF
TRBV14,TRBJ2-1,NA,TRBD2,TGTGCCAGCAGCCAATATCTACTAGCGGGAGACAATGAGCAGTTCTTC,CASSQYLLAGDNEQFF
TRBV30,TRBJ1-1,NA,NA,TGTGCCTGGAGTCCTCATACGGGGACTGAAGCTTTCTTT,CAWSPHTGTEAFF
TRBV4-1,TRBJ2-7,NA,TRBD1,TGCGCCAGCAGGGGACAGGGGGCGGAGGAGCAGTACTTC,CASRGQGAEEQYF
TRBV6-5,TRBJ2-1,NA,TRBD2,TGTGCCAGCAGTCTCGGACTAGCGGGACACAATGAGCAGTTCTTC,CASSLGLAGHNEQFF
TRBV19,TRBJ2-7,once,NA,TGTGCCAGTAGTCACGGGCTTGGGCCCTACGAGCAGTACTTC,CASSHGLGPYEQYF
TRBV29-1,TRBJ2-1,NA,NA,TGCAGCGTTGAACGGGAATACAATGAGCAGTTCTTC,CSVEREYNEQFF
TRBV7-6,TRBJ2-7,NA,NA,TGTGCCAGCAGCTTAGAGGTGTTCTACGAGCAGTACTTC,CASSLEVFYEQYF
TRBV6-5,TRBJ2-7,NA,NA,TGTGCCAGCAGACCGGGACAATCGTACGAGCAGTACTTC,CASRPGQSYEQYF
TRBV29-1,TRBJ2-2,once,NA,TGCAGCGGGAGATCCACCGGGGAGCTGTTTTTT,CSGRSTGELFF
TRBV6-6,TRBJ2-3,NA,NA,TGTGCCAGCAGCGCAGTTGCAGATACGCAGTATTTT,CASSAVADTQYF
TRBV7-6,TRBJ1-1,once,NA,TGTGCCAGCAGCTTAATATTTGGGCCAGAGAACGCTGAAGCTTTCTTT,CASSLIFGPENAEAFF
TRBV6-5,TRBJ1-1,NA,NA,TGTGCCAGCAGCCAACAATTAATGAACACTGAAGCTTTCTTT,CASSQQLMNTEAFF
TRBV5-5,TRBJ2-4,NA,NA,TGTGCCAGCAGCGTACAGGTAGCCAAAAACATTCAGTACTTC,CASSVQVAKNIQYF